The text below deals with one T cell receptor beta chain. This clonotype was seen only a few times. Its recognized antigen is unknown. No per-base quality is available; no much larger clone lies one base away. The data were taken from a study of CD8 T cells in ankylosing spondylitis (dated by TCRdb to the late 2010s). About the investigation overall: The study set out to find disease-linked TCR variants by profiling T cell receptor beta repertoires in ankylosing spondylitis patients and healthy donors. The full study cohort was made up of approximately 27 ankylosing spondylitis patients and roughly 98 healthy donors. Samples of peripheral blood were taken, and for ankylosing spondylitis patients, synovial fluid was collected as well. The research as a whole found: The disease-linked clones were reported as significantly enriched in matched synovial fluid samples from ankylosing spondylitis patients. Some motif variants were previously reported in synovial fluid and blood of reactive arthritis patients, suggesting common disease-initiation mechanisms. The disease-linked clones showed a CD8+ phenotype and occurred at relatively low frequencies in peripheral blood. A TCR beta motif made up of seven or eight highly homologous amino acid variants appeared to be characteristic of blood from ankylosing spondylitis patients.

Trimmed from V: 3 bases; trimmed from J: 4 bases; junction bases lacking a gene match: 7. The CDR3 spans 16 residues, from the cysteine through the phenylalanine. Solely the CDR3 DNA is kept, with 48 bases framed from the first base. From the germline V gene, CDR1 is SGHRS and CDR2 is YFSETQ. Sequenced using an Illumina HiSeq 2500. Quantitative 5'-RACE with molecular barcodes was used to prepare TCR beta libraries. Per the original workflow: To identify disease-linked TCR variants, a new computational method was used, one built on a probabilistic model of VDJ rearrangement. The public reads were quality trimmed at Q25 with fastp and then assembled into clones with MiXCR by TCRdb, keeping productive beta chains. Every CDR3 protein is listed once, alongside the most common genes and DNA of its rows. TCRdb assigned the V and J calls; the authors' analysis was not used. This sample comprises some 800,000 distinct CDR3 sequences, roughly 10% of them detected only once. The ten most abundant clones make up 0.51% of the sample.

The sequencing sample was made of blood, either unsorted or a sorted T cell fraction (not recorded which). The chain links TRBV5-1 with TRBJ2-6, with TRBD1 matching 7 junction bases. This receptor was taken from a male donor with ankylosing spondylitis. CDR3 sequence: CASSSLDRRGANVLTF. At the DNA level, the sequence is TGCGCCAGCAGCTCCCTGGACAGGCGGGGGGCCAACGTCCTGACTTTC.